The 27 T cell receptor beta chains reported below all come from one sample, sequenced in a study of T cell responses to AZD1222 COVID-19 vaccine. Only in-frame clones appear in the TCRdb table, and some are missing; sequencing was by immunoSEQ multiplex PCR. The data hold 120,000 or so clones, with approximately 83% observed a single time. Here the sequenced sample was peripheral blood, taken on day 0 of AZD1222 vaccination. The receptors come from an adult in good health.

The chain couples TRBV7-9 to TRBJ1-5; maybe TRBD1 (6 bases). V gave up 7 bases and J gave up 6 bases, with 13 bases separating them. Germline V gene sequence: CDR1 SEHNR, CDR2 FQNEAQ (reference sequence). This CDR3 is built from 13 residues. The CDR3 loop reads CASTVGGGQPQHF. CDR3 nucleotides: TGTGCCAGCACCGTCGGGGGCGGTCAGCCCCAGCATTTT.

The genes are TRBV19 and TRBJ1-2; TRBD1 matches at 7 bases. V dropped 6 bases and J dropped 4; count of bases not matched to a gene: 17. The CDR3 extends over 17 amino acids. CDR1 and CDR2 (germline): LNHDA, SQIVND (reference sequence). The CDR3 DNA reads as TGTGCCAGTAGATTATCCGGGACAGATCTAATGGGCTATGGCTACACCTTC. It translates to CASRLSGTDLMGYGYTF.

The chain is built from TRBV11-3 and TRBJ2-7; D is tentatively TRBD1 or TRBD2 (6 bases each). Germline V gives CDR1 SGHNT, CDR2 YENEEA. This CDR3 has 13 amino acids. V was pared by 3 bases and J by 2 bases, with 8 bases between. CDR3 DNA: TGTGCCAGCAGCTTCGGGGGCCCCTACGAGCAGTACTTC. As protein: CASSFGGPYEQYF.

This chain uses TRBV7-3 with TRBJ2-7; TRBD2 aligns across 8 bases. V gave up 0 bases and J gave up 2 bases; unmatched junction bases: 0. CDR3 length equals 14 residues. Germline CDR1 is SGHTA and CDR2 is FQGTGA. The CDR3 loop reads CASSLTAGAYEQYF. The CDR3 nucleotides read TGTGCCAGCAGCTTAACAGCGGGAGCCTACGAGCAGTACTTC.

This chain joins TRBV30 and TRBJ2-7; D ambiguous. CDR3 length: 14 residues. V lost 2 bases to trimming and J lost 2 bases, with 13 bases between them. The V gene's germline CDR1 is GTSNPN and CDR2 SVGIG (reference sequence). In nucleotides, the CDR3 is TGTGCCTGGAGTAAACCGGGCCGAACCTACGAGCAGTACTTC. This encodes CAWSKPGRTYEQYF.

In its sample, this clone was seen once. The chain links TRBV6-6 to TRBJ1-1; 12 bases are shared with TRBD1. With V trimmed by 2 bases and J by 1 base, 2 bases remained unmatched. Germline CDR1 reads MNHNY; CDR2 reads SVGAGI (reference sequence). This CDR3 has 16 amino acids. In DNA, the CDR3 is TGTGCCAGCAGTTACGGGACAGGGGGCGGGAACACTGAAGCTTTCTTT. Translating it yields CASSYGTGGGNTEAFF.

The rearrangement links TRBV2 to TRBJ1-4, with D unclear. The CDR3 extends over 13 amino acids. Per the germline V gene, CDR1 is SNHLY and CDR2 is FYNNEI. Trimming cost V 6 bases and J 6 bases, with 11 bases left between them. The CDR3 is CASRAGRDEKLFF. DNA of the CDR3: TGTGCCAGCAGGGCCGGGAGGGATGAAAAACTGTTTTTT.

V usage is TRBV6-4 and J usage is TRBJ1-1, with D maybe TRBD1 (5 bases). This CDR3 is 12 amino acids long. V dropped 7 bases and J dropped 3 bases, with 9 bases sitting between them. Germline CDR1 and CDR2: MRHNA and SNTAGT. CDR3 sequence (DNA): TGTGCCAGCAAGGGACCGGACACTGAAGCTTTCTTT. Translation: CASKGPDTEAFF.

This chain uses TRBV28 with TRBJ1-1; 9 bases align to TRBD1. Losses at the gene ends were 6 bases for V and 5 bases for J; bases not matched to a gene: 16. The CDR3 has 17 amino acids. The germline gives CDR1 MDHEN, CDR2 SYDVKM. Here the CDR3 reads CASRFDRGTGSSTEAFF. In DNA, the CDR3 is TGTGCCAGCAGATTTGACAGGGGGACTGGGAGTAGTACTGAAGCTTTCTTT.

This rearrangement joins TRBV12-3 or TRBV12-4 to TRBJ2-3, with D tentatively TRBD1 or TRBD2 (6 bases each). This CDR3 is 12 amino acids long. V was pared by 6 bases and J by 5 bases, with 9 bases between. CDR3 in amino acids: CASREGGDTQYF. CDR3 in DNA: TGTGCCAGCAGAGAGGGGGGAGATACGCAGTATTTT.

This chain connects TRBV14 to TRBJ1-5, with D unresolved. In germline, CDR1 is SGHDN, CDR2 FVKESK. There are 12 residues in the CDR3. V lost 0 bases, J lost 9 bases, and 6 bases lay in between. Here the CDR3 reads CASSQDGRPQHF. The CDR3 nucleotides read TGTGCCAGCAGCCAAGATGGGCGGCCCCAGCATTTT.

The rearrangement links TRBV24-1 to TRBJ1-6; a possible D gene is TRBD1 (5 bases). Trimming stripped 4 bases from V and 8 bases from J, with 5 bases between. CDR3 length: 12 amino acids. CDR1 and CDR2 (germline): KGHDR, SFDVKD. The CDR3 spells CATSEGDSPLHF. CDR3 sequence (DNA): TGTGCCACCAGTGAGGGGGATTCACCCCTCCACTTT.

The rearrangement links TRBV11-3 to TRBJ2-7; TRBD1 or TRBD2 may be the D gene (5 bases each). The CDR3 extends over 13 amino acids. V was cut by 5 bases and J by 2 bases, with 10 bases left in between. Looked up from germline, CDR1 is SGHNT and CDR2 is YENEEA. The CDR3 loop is CASSPGAAYEQYF. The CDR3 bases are TGTGCCAGCAGCCCCGGGGCAGCCTACGAGCAGTACTTC.

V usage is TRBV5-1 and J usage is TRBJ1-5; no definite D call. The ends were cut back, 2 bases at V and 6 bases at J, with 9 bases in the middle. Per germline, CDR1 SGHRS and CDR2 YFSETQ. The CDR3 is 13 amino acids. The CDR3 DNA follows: TGCGCCAGCAGCTTTTCATGGGGTCAGCCCCAGCATTTT. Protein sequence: CASSFSWGQPQHF.

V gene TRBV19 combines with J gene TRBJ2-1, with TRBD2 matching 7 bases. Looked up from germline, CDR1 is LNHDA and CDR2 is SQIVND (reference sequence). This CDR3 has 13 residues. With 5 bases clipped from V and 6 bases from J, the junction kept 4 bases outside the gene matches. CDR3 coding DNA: TGTGCCAGTAGTGTCGGGACTATCAATGAGCAGTTCTTC. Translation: CASSVGTINEQFF.

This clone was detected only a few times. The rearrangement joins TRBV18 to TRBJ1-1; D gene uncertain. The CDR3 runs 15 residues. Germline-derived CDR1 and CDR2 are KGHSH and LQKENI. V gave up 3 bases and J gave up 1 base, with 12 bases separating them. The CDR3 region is CASSPQPGENTEAFF. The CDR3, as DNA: TGTGCCAGCTCACCGCAGCCGGGAGAGAACACTGAAGCTTTCTTT.

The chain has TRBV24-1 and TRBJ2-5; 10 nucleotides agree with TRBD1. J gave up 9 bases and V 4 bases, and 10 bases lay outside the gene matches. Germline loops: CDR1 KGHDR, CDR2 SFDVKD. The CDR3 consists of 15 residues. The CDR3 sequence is CATSEDGTGAAAQYF. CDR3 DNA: TGTGCCACCAGTGAGGACGGGACAGGGGCCGCGGCCCAGTACTTC.

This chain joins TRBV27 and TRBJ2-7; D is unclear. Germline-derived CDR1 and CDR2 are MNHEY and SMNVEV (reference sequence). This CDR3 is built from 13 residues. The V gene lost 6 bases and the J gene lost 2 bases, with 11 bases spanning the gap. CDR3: CASSPNTPYEQYF. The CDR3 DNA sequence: TGTGCCAGCAGCCCTAACACCCCCTACGAGCAGTACTTC.

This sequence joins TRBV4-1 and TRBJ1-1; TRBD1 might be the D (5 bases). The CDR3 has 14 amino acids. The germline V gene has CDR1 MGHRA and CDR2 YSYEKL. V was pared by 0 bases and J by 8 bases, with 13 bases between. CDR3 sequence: CASSQDKFGGEAFF. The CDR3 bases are TGCGCCAGCAGCCAAGATAAATTCGGGGGGGAAGCTTTCTTT.

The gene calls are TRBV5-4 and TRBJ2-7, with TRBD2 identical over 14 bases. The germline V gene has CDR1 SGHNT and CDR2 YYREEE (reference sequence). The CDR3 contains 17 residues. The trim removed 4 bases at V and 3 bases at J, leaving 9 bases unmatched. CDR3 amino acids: CASSSNPGLAGDYEQYF. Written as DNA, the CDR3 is TGTGCCAGCAGCAGTAACCCGGGACTAGCGGGGGACTACGAGCAGTACTTC.

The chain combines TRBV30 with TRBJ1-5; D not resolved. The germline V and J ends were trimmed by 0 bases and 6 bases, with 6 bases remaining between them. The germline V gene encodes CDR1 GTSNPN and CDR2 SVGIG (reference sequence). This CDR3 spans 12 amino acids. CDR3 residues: CAWSVSFQPQHF. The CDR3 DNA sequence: TGTGCCTGGAGTGTAAGTTTTCAGCCCCAGCATTTT.

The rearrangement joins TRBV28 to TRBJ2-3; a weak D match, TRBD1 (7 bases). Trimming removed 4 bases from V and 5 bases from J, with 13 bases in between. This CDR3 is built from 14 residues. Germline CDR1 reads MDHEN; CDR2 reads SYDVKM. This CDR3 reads CASSSPGGGDTQYF. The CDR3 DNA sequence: TGTGCCAGCAGTTCCCCAGGGGGAGGAGATACGCAGTATTTT. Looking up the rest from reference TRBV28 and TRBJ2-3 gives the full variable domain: DVKVTQSSRYLVKRTGEKVFLECVQDMDHENMFWYRQDPGLGLRLIYFSYDVKMKEKGDIPEGYSVSREKKERFSLILESASTNQTSMYLCASSSPGGGDTQYFGPGTRLTVL.

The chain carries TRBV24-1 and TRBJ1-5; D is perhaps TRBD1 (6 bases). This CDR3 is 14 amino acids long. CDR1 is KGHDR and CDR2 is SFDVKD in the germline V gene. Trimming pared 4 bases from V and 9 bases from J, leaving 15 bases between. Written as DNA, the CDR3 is TGTGCCACCAGTGACTCTGGGGGCTCTAGGCCCCAGCATTTT. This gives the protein CATSDSGGSRPQHF.

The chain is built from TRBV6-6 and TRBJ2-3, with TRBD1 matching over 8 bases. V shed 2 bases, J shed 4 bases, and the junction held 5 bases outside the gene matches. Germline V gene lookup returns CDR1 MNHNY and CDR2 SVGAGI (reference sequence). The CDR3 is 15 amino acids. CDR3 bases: TGTGCCAGCAGTTACGGACAGGGCGGGGCAGATACGCAGTATTTT. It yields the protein CASSYGQGGADTQYF.

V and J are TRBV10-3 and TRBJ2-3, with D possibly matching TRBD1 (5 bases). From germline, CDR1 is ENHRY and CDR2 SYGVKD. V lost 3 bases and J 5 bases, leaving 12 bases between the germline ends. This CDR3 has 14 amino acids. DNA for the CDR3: TGTGCCATCAGTGACTCGCAGGGTAGAGATACGCAGTATTTT. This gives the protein CAISDSQGRDTQYF.

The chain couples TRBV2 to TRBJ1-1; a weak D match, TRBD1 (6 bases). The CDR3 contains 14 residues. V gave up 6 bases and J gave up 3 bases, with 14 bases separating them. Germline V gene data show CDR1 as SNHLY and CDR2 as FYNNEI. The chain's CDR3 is CASRRRGVDTEAFF. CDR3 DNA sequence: TGTGCCAGCAGGAGAAGGGGGGTCGACACTGAAGCTTTCTTT.

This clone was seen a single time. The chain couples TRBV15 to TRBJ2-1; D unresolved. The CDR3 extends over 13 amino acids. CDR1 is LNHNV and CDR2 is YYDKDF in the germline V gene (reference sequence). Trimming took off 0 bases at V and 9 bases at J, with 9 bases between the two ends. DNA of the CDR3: TGTGCCACCAGCAGAGAAGGAGCGCGTGAGCAGTTCTTC. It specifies CATSREGAREQFF.